The entry that follows covers one TCR beta chain sequence. TCRbeta library construction was performed incorporating unique molecular identifiers. TCRdb used MiXCR to reprocess the PCR reads, holding one entry per CDR3 protein. The table records hundreds of thousands of distinct CDR3 sequences, approximately 16% of them present only once. This sample stems from a study of T-cell reconstitution after alpha-beta-depleted transplantation in children. There are 14 residues in the CDR3. The germline V gene encodes CDR1 DFQATT and CDR2 SNEGSKA (reference sequence). The V end was cut by 0 bases, the J end by 2 bases, with 11 bases between.

The clonotype was recovered from a human donor who donated a stem cell graft to a child with acute myeloid leukemia. This material consisted of PBMCs from the stem cell graft donor, taken from the stem cell graft. This sequence joins TRBV20-1 and TRBJ2-7, with a weak D call TRBD1 (5 bases). CDR3: CSARDKTVPYEQYF. The CDR3 DNA is TGCAGTGCTAGAGATAAGACAGTTCCCTACGAGCAGTACTTC.